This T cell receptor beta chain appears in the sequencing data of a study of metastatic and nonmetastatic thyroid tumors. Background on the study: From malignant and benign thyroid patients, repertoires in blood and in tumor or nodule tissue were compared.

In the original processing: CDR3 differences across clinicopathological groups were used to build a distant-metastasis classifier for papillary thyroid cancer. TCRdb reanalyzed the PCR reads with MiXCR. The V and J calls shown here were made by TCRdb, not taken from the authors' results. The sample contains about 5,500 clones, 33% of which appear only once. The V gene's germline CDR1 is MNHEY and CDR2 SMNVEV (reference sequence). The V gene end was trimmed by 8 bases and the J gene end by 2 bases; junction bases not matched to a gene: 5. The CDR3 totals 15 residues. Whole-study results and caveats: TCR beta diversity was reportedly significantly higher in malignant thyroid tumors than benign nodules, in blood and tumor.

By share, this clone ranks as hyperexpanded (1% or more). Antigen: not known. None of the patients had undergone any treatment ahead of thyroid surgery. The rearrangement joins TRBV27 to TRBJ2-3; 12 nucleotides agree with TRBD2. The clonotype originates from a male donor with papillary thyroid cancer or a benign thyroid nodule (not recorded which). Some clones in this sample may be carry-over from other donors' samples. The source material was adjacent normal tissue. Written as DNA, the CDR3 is TGTGCCAGCTCGCTAGCGGGAGGGATCACAGATACGCAGTATTTT. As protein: CASSLAGGITDTQYF.